This T cell receptor beta chain was captured in a study of OX40 agonist ivuxolimab in advanced cancers. Concerning the study at large: Ivuxolimab was an agonistic, fully human IgG2 monoclonal antibody directed against OX40 (CD134), a costimulatory receptor. A male proportion of almost 85% and a mean age of around 60 years, ranging from roughly 23 to 90, were recorded for the dose-escalation cohort. Intravenous ivuxolimab was administered to patients every 2 weeks at six dose levels: 0.01, 0.1, 0.3, 1.5, 3 and 10 mg/kg. The monotherapy dose-escalation portion (N = 52 patients) of the phase I ivuxolimab trial is reported in the paper. Of the approximately 50 dose-escalation patients, hepatocellular carcinoma was present in approximately 20, melanoma in some 15, renal cell carcinoma in 9 and head and neck cancer in 9. Partial responses occurred in three dose-escalation patients: two with cutaneous melanoma and one with hepatocellular carcinoma. Peripheral TCRbeta sequencing aimed to test whether ivuxolimab altered TCR sequence diversity and caused clonal T-cell expansion. Prior anti-PD-1, anti-PD-L1 or anti-CTLA-4 therapy was permitted, and checkpoint inhibitors had been received by about 37% of dose-escalation patients. Results the study describes overall, beyond this receptor: Partial responders in the 0.1-3.0 mg/kg groups had among the lowest normalized peripheral clonal expansion, especially among CD8+ T cells. Antigen specificity was not determined for the clonally expanded peripheral T cells. At doses from 0.1 to 3.0 mg/kg, clonal expansion was seen in both CD4+ and CD8+ blood T cells between baseline and week 6. After ivuxolimab, more expanded clones were found on average in CD8+ T cells than in CD4+ T cells. Low levels of normalized T-cell clonal expansion were also shown by some nonresponding patients.

For sequencing of the TCRbeta CDR3 region, genomic DNA was extracted from the sorted cells. TCRbeta CDR3 regions were sequenced using the immunoSEQ Assay. As stored in TCRdb, this immuneACCESS dataset retains in-frame rearrangements with V and J assigned. A fraction of the clones does not appear; measured against another copy, unresolved V genes explain less than half of the discrepancy, and the remainder lacks a known reason. The sample includes fewer than 90,000 clones, with approximately 90% observed a single time. The ten top clones hold about 3% of the sample. Its CDR3 holds 15 amino acids, cysteine through phenylalanine. Only the CDR3 DNA stays, 45 bases, in frame from base 1. Taken from the germline V gene (reference sequence), the CDR1 and CDR2 loops are MNHEY and SMNVEV. The V end loses 2 bases and the J end loses 6 bases, and a stretch of 13 bases separates them. Patients with autoimmune disease history or receiving systemic immunosuppression were excluded from the trial. In every dose cohort, peripheral blood was drawn for TCR sequencing at baseline, cycle 4 day 1, and cycle 7 day 1. Samples came from an open-label, multicenter, first-in-human phase I dose-escalation trial of ivuxolimab. Adults with locally advanced or metastatic melanoma, renal cell carcinoma, hepatocellular carcinoma or head and neck squamous cell carcinoma were enrolled in the trial. CD4+ and CD8+ T cells were sorted separately from peripheral blood before TCR sequencing.

As for this clone: Its cognate antigen has yet to be identified. The record has no base qualities; no much larger clone is one base away.

This clonotype was obtained from an adult with an advanced solid tumor such as melanoma, head and neck, liver or kidney cancer. The material sequenced was CD4+ or CD8+ T cells sorted from blood, taken in a trial of the OX40 agonist ivuxolimab. This sequence uses TRBV27 and TRBJ2-2; TRBD2 is a possible D gene, resting on 5 matching bases. CDR3 sequence: CASSLLAQTPGELFF. The DNA sequence is TGTGCCAGCAGTTTACTAGCCCAAACCCCCGGGGAGCTGTTTTTT.